Below, 27 T cell receptor beta chains from the same sample are listed, as sequenced in a study of CD8+ T cells in alopecia areata. Following extraction, RNA underwent reverse transcription to cDNA, which served as the sequencing template. TCRdb's copy holds only in-frame clones and misses some; the assay was immunoSEQ multiplex PCR. The sample shows hundreds of thousands of clones, less than 80% of them seen only once. The starting material was CD4+ T cells sorted from blood, obtained at week 0. The receptors derive from a human donor with alopecia areata.

The genes are TRBV30 and TRBJ2-1; 10 bases align to TRBD2. Germline CDR1 reads GTSNPN; CDR2 reads SVGIG (reference sequence). Trimming removed 1 base from V and 6 bases from J; junction bases left unmatched: 6. This CDR3 contains 15 residues. The CDR3 loop is CAWSAGTSELNEQFF. The CDR3 region has the DNA TGTGCCTGGAGTGCAGGGACTAGCGAGCTCAATGAGCAGTTCTTC. Full variable domain (outside the CDR3, taken from reference TRBV30 and TRBJ2-1): SQTIHQWPATLVQPVGSPLSLECTVEGTSNPNLYWYRQAAGRGLQLLFYSVGIGQISSEVPQNLSASRPQDRQFILSSKKLLLSDSGFYLCAWSAGTSELNEQFFGPGTRLTVL.

A word on this clone: Distinct nucleotide sequences in the sample also encode this CDR3. CDR3 region: CAWNPGLSTDTQYF. The CDR3 DNA reads TGTGCCTGGAACCCGGGACTTAGCACAGATACGCAGTATTTT. The chain joins TRBV30 to TRBJ2-3; weak D call: TRBD2 (6 bases). Deletions cut 4 bases from V and 0 bases from J, with 11 bases between. Per germline, CDR1 GTSNPN and CDR2 SVGIG (reference sequence). This CDR3 is built from 14 residues.

The rearrangement uses TRBV9 and TRBJ2-1; 7 bases map to TRBD2. V lost 3 bases, J lost 4 bases, and 7 bases stayed unmatched. Germline V gene data show CDR1 as SGDLS and CDR2 as YYNGEE. This CDR3 contains 15 residues. The CDR3 sequence: CASSAEGEGYNEQFF. The CDR3 bases are TGTGCCAGCAGCGCGGAAGGGGAGGGTTACAATGAGCAGTTCTTC.

This chain connects TRBV29-1 to TRBJ2-1, with 9 bases fitting TRBD1. Germline V CDR1 and CDR2: SQVTM, ANQGSEA. This CDR3 comprises 11 residues. V lost 7 bases to trimming and J lost 8 bases; unmatched junction nucleotides: 3. The CDR3 sequence is CSGDRADEQFF. CDR3 DNA: TGCAGCGGGGACAGGGCTGATGAGCAGTTCTTC.

The CDR3 nucleotides are TGCGCCAGCAGCCAAGTACTAGGTACCGAAGCTTTCTTT. It is translated as CASSQVLGTEAFF. V gene TRBV4-1 combines with J gene TRBJ1-1; no definite D call. CDR1 and CDR2 (germline): MGHRA, YSYEKL. The CDR3 extends over 13 amino acids. With 1 base removed from V and 8 bases from J, the gap between germline ends came to 11 bases.

The rearrangement uses TRBV14 and TRBJ2-5; 8 nucleotides agree with TRBD1. Trimming cost V 2 bases and J 4 bases; bases outside gene matches: 6. CDR3 size: 15 residues. The germline V gene encodes CDR1 SGHDN and CDR2 FVKESK. The CDR3 loop reads CASSQTAGGLETQYF. For the CDR3, the DNA is TGTGCCAGCAGCCAAACCGCAGGGGGCCTAGAGACCCAGTACTTC.

The chain joins TRBV7-2 to TRBJ2-1; D unclear. CDR3 length: 13 residues. CDR1 and CDR2 (germline): SGHTA, FQGNSA. Trimming left V 1 base short and J 7 bases short, with 8 bases between. CDR3 bases: TGTGCCAGCAGCTTAGAACCTGGGAATGAGCAGTTCTTC. Translated: CASSLEPGNEQFF.

The V call is TRBV5-1, the J call TRBJ2-5, with D tentatively TRBD1 or TRBD2 (6 bases each). The CDR3 has 13 residues. Germline V gene data show CDR1 as SGHRS and CDR2 as YFSETQ. V lost 6 bases and J 5 bases, leaving 14 bases between the germline ends. The CDR3 region is CASKIGGVETQYF. For the CDR3, the DNA is TGCGCCAGCAAAATCGGGGGCGTGGAGACCCAGTACTTC.

The V gene is TRBV30, the J gene TRBJ1-4, with D unresolved. Germline V lookup: CDR1 GTSNPN, CDR2 SVGIG (reference sequence). V lost 2 bases and J 7 bases, leaving 14 bases between the germline ends. The CDR3 consists of 14 residues. CDR3 DNA sequence: TGTGCCTGGAGTTATTGGACCCTGTCTGAAAAACTGTTTTTT. It is translated as CAWSYWTLSEKLFF.

The rearrangement uses TRBV30 and TRBJ2-5; no definite D call. The V and J ends lost 6 bases and 0 bases respectively, with 14 bases between them. Germline V lookup: CDR1 GTSNPN, CDR2 SVGIG (reference sequence). The CDR3 sequence is 14 residues long. This chain's CDR3 is CACTPRMYQETQYF. The CDR3 DNA is TGTGCCTGCACCCCTAGGATGTACCAAGAGACCCAGTACTTC.

V and J are TRBV30 and TRBJ1-1; D is undetermined. V dropped 4 bases and J dropped 8 bases, with 14 bases sitting between them. Germline V gene data show CDR1 as GTSNPN and CDR2 as SVGIG (reference sequence). The CDR3 is made up of 12 amino acids. The CDR3 spells CAWTLRSPEAFF. The CDR3 bases are TGTGCCTGGACCCTGAGGAGCCCGGAAGCTTTCTTT.

V gene TRBV9 combines with J gene TRBJ2-3; 9 positions match TRBD1. V shed 4 bases and J 1 base; nucleotides not matched to a gene: 4. CDR3 size: 15 residues. In germline, CDR1 is SGDLS, CDR2 YYNGEE. The CDR3 spells CASSFRTGGTDTQYF. In DNA, the CDR3 is TGTGCCAGCAGCTTCAGGACAGGGGGCACAGATACGCAGTATTTT.

CDR3 DNA: TGTGCCAGCAGCTTACCTAGCAGACACGAGCAGTACTTC. It translates to CASSLPSRHEQYF. This chain joins TRBV7-2 and TRBJ2-7; weak D call: TRBD2 (5 bases). V lost 2 bases and J 5 bases, leaving 10 bases between the germline ends. Germline V lookup: CDR1 SGHTA, CDR2 FQGNSA. The CDR3 is made up of 13 amino acids.

V and J are TRBV6-5 and TRBJ1-1, with TRBD1 matching 7 bases. This CDR3 comprises 14 residues. CDR1 is MNHEY and CDR2 is SVGAGI in the germline V gene. After removal of 5 bases from V and 0 bases from J, the junction contained 3 bases not matched to a gene. This chain's CDR3 is CASSVDRVNTEAFF. As DNA, the CDR3 is TGTGCCAGCAGTGTAGACAGGGTGAACACTGAAGCTTTCTTT.

The chain links TRBV29-1 to TRBJ2-1; D unclear. The CDR3 length is 9 residues. Trimming shortened V by 7 bases and J by 12 bases, and 10 bases separated the two germline ends. In germline, CDR1 is SQVTM, CDR2 ANQGSEA. CDR3 residues: CSADPRQFF. CDR3 DNA sequence: TGCAGCGCAGACCCGCGGCAGTTCTTC.

A word on this clone: This CDR3 is also generated by other DNA sequences in the sample. The chain carries TRBV29-1 and TRBJ2-7, with D possibly being TRBD1 (6 bases). The V gene lost 4 bases and the J gene lost 4 bases, with 8 bases spanning the gap. This CDR3 is 11 amino acids long. Germline-derived CDR1 and CDR2 are SQVTM and ANQGSEA. This CDR3 reads CSVVRGYEQYF. The CDR3 nucleotides read TGCAGCGTTGTCAGGGGTTACGAGCAGTACTTC.

This clone has only one observation. J is TRBJ2-2 and V is TRBV30, with TRBD1 identical over 7 bases. The junction had 6 bases not matched to a gene; V was cut back by 3 bases and J by 5 bases. CDR1 is GTSNPN and CDR2 is SVGIG in the germline V gene (reference sequence). CDR3 length: 14 residues. In DNA form, the CDR3 reads TGTGCCTGGAGGCAGGGGGTTTTAACCGGGGAGCTGTTTTTT. This translates into CAWRQGVLTGELFF.

The V call is TRBV7-9, the J call TRBJ1-1; D is perhaps TRBD1 (5 bases). The CDR3 loop spans 12 amino acids. Trimming stripped 5 bases from V and 5 bases from J, with 9 bases between. The germline V gene has CDR1 SEHNR and CDR2 FQNEAQ (reference sequence). DNA for the CDR3: TGTGCCAGCAGCCCCCGGGGGACTGAAGCTTTCTTT. It translates to CASSPRGTEAFF.

This chain connects TRBV5-6 to TRBJ1-1, with D perhaps TRBD1 (6 bases). Trimming cost V 5 bases and J 5 bases, with 10 bases left between them. The CDR3 contains 12 residues. Germline lookup yields CDR1 SGHDT and CDR2 YYEEEE. The CDR3 loop reads CASRQRGTEAFF. The CDR3 DNA sequence: TGTGCCAGCAGACAGAGGGGGACTGAAGCTTTCTTT.

This chain uses TRBV30 with TRBJ2-5; tentatively, D is TRBD2 (5 bases). There are 13 residues in the CDR3. Germline loops: CDR1 GTSNPN, CDR2 SVGIG (reference sequence). Trimming left V 1 base short and J 1 base short, with 7 bases between. CDR3 residues: CAWSGGIQETQYF. In DNA, the CDR3 is TGTGCCTGGAGTGGAGGGATCCAAGAGACCCAGTACTTC.

This chain links TRBV29-1 with TRBJ2-5; D gene uncertain. CDR1 and CDR2 from the germline V gene are SQVTM and ANQGSEA. Trimming removed 4 bases from V and 1 base from J, with 10 bases in between. There are 13 residues in the CDR3. CDR3 coding DNA: TGCAGCGTTGGACGGCAGGTCCAAGAGACCCAGTACTTC. Residues: CSVGRQVQETQYF.

V gene TRBV30 combines with J gene TRBJ2-3, with 9 bases lining up with TRBD1. This CDR3 is 15 amino acids long. V was pared by 2 bases and J by 2 bases, with 5 bases of the junction left unmatched. Germline CDR1 and CDR2: GTSNPN and SVGIG (reference sequence). The chain's CDR3 is CAWSSGQGYTDTQYF. The DNA for the CDR3 is TGTGCCTGGAGTTCTGGACAGGGGTACACAGATACGCAGTATTTT.

This chain joins TRBV30 and TRBJ1-2; D is uncertain. The germline V and J ends were trimmed by 2 bases and 4 bases, with 5 bases remaining between them. Germline V gene sequence: CDR1 GTSNPN, CDR2 SVGIG (reference sequence). The CDR3 has 11 amino acids. CDR3 sequence: CAWSNSYGYTF. In nucleotides, the CDR3 is TGTGCCTGGAGTAATAGCTATGGCTACACCTTC.

The chain employs TRBV9 and TRBJ2-6; possible D gene TRBD1, 5 bases. The CDR3 is made up of 13 amino acids. V lost 3 bases to trimming and J lost 6 bases, with 7 bases between them. CDR1 and CDR2 from the germline V gene are SGDLS and YYNGEE. The CDR3 coding sequence is TGTGCCAGCAGCGCCGGACAGGCCAACGTCCTGACTTTC. This encodes CASSAGQANVLTF.

The V gene is TRBV21-1, the J gene TRBJ2-7. TRBV21-1 is assigned pseudogene status. The CDR3 totals 11 residues. CDR3 in DNA: TGTGCCAGACCTGGGGGCTACGAGCAGTACTTC. It encodes CARPGGYEQYF.

The rearrangement links TRBV5-4 to TRBJ2-3, with 7 positions matching TRBD2. The CDR3 consists of 15 residues. With 3 bases clipped from V and 2 bases from J, the junction kept 6 bases outside the gene matches. Germline V gives CDR1 SGHNT, CDR2 YYREEE (reference sequence). CDR3 in DNA: TGTGCCAGCAGCTCTCCCGGGGGGTACACAGATACGCAGTATTTT. Translation: CASSSPGGYTDTQYF.

The rearrangement joins TRBV7-2 to TRBJ2-5, with 9 bases matching TRBD1. V dropped 5 bases and J dropped 3; count of bases not matched to a gene: 4. The CDR3 is 14 amino acids. Germline-derived CDR1 and CDR2 are SGHTA and FQGNSA. The CDR3 nucleotides are TGTGCCAGCAGCCCCGGGACAGGGAAAGAGACCCAGTACTTC. This sequence encodes CASSPGTGKETQYF.